The rows below give T cell receptor beta chains drawn from one sample of a study of blood T cell repertoires in COVID-19. The repertoire was sequenced with immunoSEQ multiplex PCR; TCRdb's copy has only in-frame clones and lacks some. The table shows some 100,000 clones, with about 83% occurring only once. Sequencing was carried out using peripheral blood. The receptors here all came from a human donor in a cohort sampled during active COVID-19. CDR3s include the opening cysteine and the closing phenylalanine or tryptophan. D genes are given only for firm matches. Expanded clones get a size class; other rows say once, few or many, or leave the size out.

D gene	CDR3 length	V gene	J gene	clone size	CDR3 DNA	CDR3 protein
-	15	TRBV18	TRBJ1-2	-	TGTGCCAGCTCACCCGCGGCGACTACACCCTATGGCTACACCTTC	CASSPAATTPYGYTF
-	16	TRBV7-2	TRBJ2-3	-	TGTGCCAGCAGCTTATTAGGGGCGCGAGACACAGATACGCAGTATTTT	CASSLLGARDTDTQYF
TRBD1	15	TRBV7-3	TRBJ1-6	-	TGTGCCAGCAGCTCCCGGACAGGAGGAAATTCACCCCTCCACTTT	CASSSRTGGNSPLHF
-	14	TRBV5-6	TRBJ1-1	-	TGTGCCAGCAGCTTGTGGCGGATGAACACTGAAGCTTTCTTT	CASSLWRMNTEAFF
-	14	TRBV24-1	TRBJ2-7	-	TGTGCCACCAGTGATCCGGGATTGGGCTACGAGCAGTACTTC	CATSDPGLGYEQYF
-	14	TRBV5-1	TRBJ2-1	-	TGCGCCAGCAGCTTGGGAACAGGAGCCGGGGAGCAGTTCTTC	CASSLGTGAGEQFF
-	15	TRBV5-6	TRBJ2-5	-	TGTGCCAGCAGCTTCGAAGGCGGCTCCTCGTGGACCCAGTACTTC	CASSFEGGSSWTQYF
-	15	TRBV7-2	TRBJ1-5	-	TGTGCCAGTAGATCCGGGGGTTATAGCAATCAGCCCCAGCATTTT	CASRSGGYSNQPQHF
-	16	TRBV7-2	TRBJ2-4	-	TGTGCCAGCAGCCCCGACGCCGGGGGGCGGGGGAACATTCAGTACTTC	CASSPDAGGRGNIQYF
TRBD1	16	TRBV3-1/TRBV3-2	TRBJ1-4	-	TGTGCCAGCAGCCTTCGATACAGGGGGCGCTTTGAAAAACTGTTTTTT	CASSLRYRGRFEKLFF
TRBD1	14	TRBV2	TRBJ1-5	-	TGTGCCAGCAGTGGGACAGGAGCGTATCAGCCCCAGCATTTT	CASSGTGAYQPQHF
TRBD2	15	TRBV10-3	TRBJ2-1	-	TGTGCCATCAGTGAGTTGACTAGCGCATACAATGAGCAGTTCTTC	CAISELTSAYNEQFF
-	15	TRBV19	TRBJ1-5	-	TGTGCCAGTAACCCCGGGGAGGGGGAATATCAGCCCCAGCATTTT	CASNPGEGEYQPQHF
TRBD1	15	TRBV7-2	TRBJ2-5	-	TGTGCCAGCAGCTTAGGTACAGGGGTAGCAGAGACCCAGTACTTC	CASSLGTGVAETQYF
-	14	TRBV18	TRBJ1-1	-	TGTGCCAGCTCACCTAGGAGTATGAACACTGAAGCTTTCTTT	CASSPRSMNTEAFF
TRBD1	15	TRBV5-1	TRBJ2-4	-	TGCGCCAGCAGCCCTTGGGGACAGGGGATGAACATTCAGTACTTC	CASSPWGQGMNIQYF
-	15	TRBV4-2	TRBJ2-3	-	TGTGCCAGCAGCCACCTAGGGGGATCCACAGATACGCAGTATTTT	CASSHLGGSTDTQYF
TRBD2	16	TRBV28	TRBJ2-7	-	TGTGCCAGCAGTCCTGCAGGGGGACTAGCGGGGGTCGAGCAGTACTTC	CASSPAGGLAGVEQYF
TRBD2	15	TRBV10-1	TRBJ2-7	few	TGCGCCAGCAGTGCCGGACTAGCGGGTTCCTACGAGCAGTACTTC	CASSAGLAGSYEQYF
-	10	TRBV10-3	TRBJ1-4	-	TGTGCCATCGGAGAGGAAAAACTGTTTTTT	CAIGEEKLFF
TRBD1	14	TRBV28	TRBJ2-7	once	TGTGCCAGCACCCCCAGGGACAGGGCCTACGAGCAGTACTTC	CASTPRDRAYEQYF
TRBD2	16	TRBV5-4	TRBJ2-1	-	TGTGCCAGCAGCCGCGGTAGTAGCGGGGGGTACAATGAGCAGTTCTTC	CASSRGSSGGYNEQFF
-	12	TRBV2	TRBJ2-4	-	TGTGCCAGCGCCGAGGAGGGGAACATTCAGTACTTC	CASAEEGNIQYF
-	15	TRBV7-2	TRBJ1-2	few	TGTGCCAGCAGCTTAGCGATCACCGCTTTTAGTGGCTACACCTTC	CASSLAITAFSGYTF
TRBD1	14	TRBV4-1	TRBJ2-1	once	TGCGCCAGCAGCCCAGGGACAGCCTACAATGAGCAGTTCTTC	CASSPGTAYNEQFF
-	12	TRBV5-4	TRBJ2-7	-	TGTGCCAGCAGCTTGGACTCCTCCGAGCAGTACTTC	CASSLDSSEQYF
-	14	TRBV19	TRBJ1-5	-	TGTGCCATTGGGACTGTTAATAGCAATCAGCCCCAGCATTTT	CAIGTVNSNQPQHF
-	13	TRBV3-1/TRBV3-2	TRBJ1-1	-	TGTGCCAGCAGCCCAGGGGAGAACACTGAAGCTTTCTTT	CASSPGENTEAFF
-	13	TRBV6-5	TRBJ2-5	-	TGTGCCAGCAGTTTCCCAGGGTTGGGGACCCAGTACTTC	CASSFPGLGTQYF
-	12	TRBV3-1/TRBV3-2	TRBJ1-1	-	TGTGCCAGCAGCACCAGGGTTTCTGAAGCTTTCTTT	CASSTRVSEAFF
TRBD1	14	TRBV18	TRBJ1-5	-	TGTGCCAGCTCACCAAAGGGACAGGGTTCGCCCCAGCATTTT	CASSPKGQGSPQHF
-	15	TRBV6-6	TRBJ2-1	-	TGTGCCAGCAGCGGTGAGGGTTGGTCCTACAATGAGCAGTTCTTC	CASSGEGWSYNEQFF
TRBD2	18	TRBV7-7	TRBJ2-1	-	TGTGCCAGCAGCCCGGGACTAGCGGGGGGGTACATCCACAATGAGCAGTTCTTC	CASSPGLAGGYIHNEQFF
TRBD2	14	TRBV7-8	TRBJ2-1	-	TGTGCCAGCAGCCCGCGGACTAGTCAACGTGAGCAGTTCTTC	CASSPRTSQREQFF
TRBD1	13	TRBV7-2	TRBJ1-5	-	TGTGCCAGCAGCATGGACAGGGATCAGCCCCAGCATTTT	CASSMDRDQPQHF
-	14	TRBV7-2	TRBJ1-2	-	TGTGCCAGCAGCTTAGGCCATCCGGCAGGTGGCTACACCTTC	CASSLGHPAGGYTF
TRBD1	16	TRBV9	TRBJ2-5	once	TGTGCCAGCAGCGTGGACAGGGGCCTCGGTCGGGAGACCCAGTACTTC	CASSVDRGLGRETQYF